Below are 8 T cell receptor beta chains sequenced from a single sample in a study of blood T cell repertoires in COVID-19. Clones were sequenced by immunoSEQ multiplex PCR, and TCRdb holds only the in-frame ones, with some missing. The sample contains about 300,000 clones, about nine tenths of which appear only once. The sample comprised PBMCs or T cells enriched from blood (not recorded which). The origin of the receptors is a man aged 55 to 69 who had recovered from COVID-19.

This chain links TRBV6-5 with TRBJ2-2; maybe TRBD1 (6 bases). V was cut by 6 bases and J by 4 bases, with 15 bases left in between. The CDR3 runs 15 residues. Germline CDR1 is MNHEY and CDR2 is SVGAGI. CDR3 sequence reads: CASRTDRRGTGELFF. CDR3 nucleotide sequence: TGTGCCAGCAGGACAGACAGGAGAGGCACCGGGGAGCTGTTTTTT.

The J gene is TRBJ1-3, the V gene TRBV21-1; TRBD1 is the table's D call, not checked against the DNA. TRBV21-1 represents a pseudogene. CDR3 length: 14 amino acids. CDR3 nucleotides: TGTGCCAGCAGCAAAAAAGAGGGGGAAAACACCATATATTTT. Encoded protein: CASSKKEGENTIYF.

CDR3 DNA sequence: TGCGCCAGCAGCTCTTGGACGACAGGGCTGGGAAGAGGCTACACCTTC. Protein product: CASSSWTTGLGRGYTF. The chain couples TRBV5-1 to TRBJ1-2, with 7 bases aligning to TRBD1. The V gene end was trimmed by 3 bases and the J gene end by 8 bases; junction bases not matched to a gene: 16. The CDR3 contains 16 residues. Per germline, CDR1 SGHRS and CDR2 YFSETQ. Full variable domain (rest looked up from reference TRBV5-1 and TRBJ1-2): KAGVTQTPRYLIKTRGQQVTLSCSPISGHRSVSWYQQTPGQGLQFLFEYFSETQRNKGNFPGRFSGRQFSNSRSEMNVSTLELGDSALYLCASSSWTTGLGRGYTFGSGTRLTVV.

The rearrangement uses TRBV3-1 (or the pseudogene TRBV3-2) and TRBJ1-3, with 7 bases fitting TRBD1. V lost 2 bases to trimming and J lost 4 bases; unmatched junction nucleotides: 5. Germline lookup yields CDR1 LGHDT and CDR2 YNNKEL (reference sequence). The CDR3 loop spans 15 amino acids. CDR3 in DNA: TGTGCCAGCAGCCAAACCGGGACAGCCGGAAACACCATATATTTT. The encoded protein is CASSQTGTAGNTIYF.

This clone was counted only a few times. The same CDR3 also results from other DNA sequences found in this sample. This chain links TRBV19 with TRBJ2-4, with 7 bases fitting TRBD2. The CDR3 is 14 amino acids. The germline gives CDR1 LNHDA, CDR2 SQIVND (reference sequence). The V and J ends lost 1 base and 6 bases, in that order; junction bases with no gene match: 3. CDR3: CASSIVGGGNIQYF. In DNA form, the CDR3 reads TGTGCCAGTAGTATAGTGGGGGGGGGAAACATTCAGTACTTC.

This clone appeared once. The rearrangement joins TRBV7-9 to TRBJ2-5, with TRBD2 as a possible D gene (5 bases). The ends were cut back, 4 bases at V and 0 bases at J, with 15 bases in the middle. The germline CDR1 and CDR2 sequences are SEHNR and FQNEAQ (reference sequence). The CDR3 sequence is 16 residues long. The CDR3 sequence: CASSSLRVRDQETQYF. The CDR3 bases are TGTGCCAGCAGCTCCCTCCGTGTGAGGGACCAAGAGACCCAGTACTTC.

This clone occurred a few times. The CDR3 spells CASSRTSTQGYNSPLHF. The CDR3 nucleotides are TGTGCCAGCAGTCGCACCAGTACACAGGGGTATAATTCACCCCTCCACTTT. The rearrangement uses TRBV28 and TRBJ1-6; 7 nucleotides align to TRBD1. Germline CDR1 and CDR2: MDHEN and SYDVKM. The CDR3 runs 17 residues. V dropped 5 bases and J dropped 4; count of bases not matched to a gene: 11.

CDR3 region: CASSPLRGRASHEQFF. For the CDR3, the DNA is TGTGCCAGCAGTCCCCTTCGCGGGAGGGCCTCCCATGAGCAGTTCTTC. The genes are TRBV28 and TRBJ2-1, with 9 bases fitting TRBD2. Trimming cost V 5 bases and J 8 bases; bases outside gene matches: 13. The CDR3 spans 16 residues. In germline, CDR1 is MDHEN, CDR2 SYDVKM.